This T cell receptor beta chain was profiled in a study of beta chain features in type 1 diabetes. The study's findings and limits: The study found fewer insertions and more deletions at VDJ junctions in type 1 diabetes patients. For Type 1 diabetes patients, all four CD4+ subsets carried TCRB CDR3s that were moderately but significantly shorter.

Reverse transcribing all isolated RNA meant expressed TCRB transcripts were sequenced. Generated by immunoSEQ multiplex PCR, the TCRdb table keeps only in-frame clones and is missing some. The sample shows some 350,000 clones, roughly 13% of them seen only once. Every donor provided one heparinised blood draw, which averaged about 110 mL. Purity exceeded 98% in all sorted populations. Germline V CDR1 and CDR2: KGHSH, LQKENI. Trimming took 3 bases from V and 6 from J, leaving 15 bases between them. This CDR3 contains 15 residues. This clone was detected only a few times. Its antigen is unknown. The source is a woman aged 18 to 35 with type 1 diabetes. The gene calls are TRBV18 and TRBJ1-5, with D maybe TRBD1 (5 bases). Sequences were obtained from naive CD4+ T cells from blood. The CDR3, as DNA: TGTGCCAGCTCACCCGACGTGCCGGGGGGTCAGCCCCAGCATTTT. Protein product: CASSPDVPGGQPQHF.